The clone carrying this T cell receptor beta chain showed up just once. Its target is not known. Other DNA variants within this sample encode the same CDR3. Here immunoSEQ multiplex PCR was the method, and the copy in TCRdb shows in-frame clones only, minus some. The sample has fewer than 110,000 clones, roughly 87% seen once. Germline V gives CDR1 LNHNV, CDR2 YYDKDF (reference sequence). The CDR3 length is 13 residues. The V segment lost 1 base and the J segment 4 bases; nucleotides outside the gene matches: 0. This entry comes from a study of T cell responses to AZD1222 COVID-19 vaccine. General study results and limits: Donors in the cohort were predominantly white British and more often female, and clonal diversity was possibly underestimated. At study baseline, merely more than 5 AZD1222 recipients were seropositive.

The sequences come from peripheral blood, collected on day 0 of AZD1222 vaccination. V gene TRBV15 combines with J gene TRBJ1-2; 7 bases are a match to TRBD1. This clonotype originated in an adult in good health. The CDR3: CATSRAGGYGYTF. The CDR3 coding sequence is TGTGCCACCAGCAGAGCAGGGGGCTATGGCTACACCTTC.